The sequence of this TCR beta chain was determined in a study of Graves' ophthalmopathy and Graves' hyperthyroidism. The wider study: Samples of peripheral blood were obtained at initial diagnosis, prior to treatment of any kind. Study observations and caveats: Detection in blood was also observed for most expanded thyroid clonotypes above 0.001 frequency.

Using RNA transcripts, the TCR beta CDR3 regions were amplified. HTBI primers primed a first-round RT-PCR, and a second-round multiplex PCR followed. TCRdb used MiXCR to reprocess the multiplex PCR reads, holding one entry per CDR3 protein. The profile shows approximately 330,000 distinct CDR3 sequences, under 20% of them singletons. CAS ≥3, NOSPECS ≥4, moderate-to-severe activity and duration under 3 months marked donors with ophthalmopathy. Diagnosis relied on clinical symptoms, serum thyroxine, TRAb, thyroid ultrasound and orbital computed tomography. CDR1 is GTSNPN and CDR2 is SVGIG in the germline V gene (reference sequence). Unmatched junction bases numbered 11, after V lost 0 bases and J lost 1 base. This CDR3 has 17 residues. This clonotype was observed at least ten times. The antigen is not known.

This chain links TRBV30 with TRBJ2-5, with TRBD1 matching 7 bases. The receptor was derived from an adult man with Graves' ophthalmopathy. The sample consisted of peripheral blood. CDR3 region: CAWSVGGHRGPQETQYF. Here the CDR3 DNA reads TGTGCCTGGAGTGTGGGTGGTCACAGGGGTCCCCAAGAGACCCAGTACTTC.